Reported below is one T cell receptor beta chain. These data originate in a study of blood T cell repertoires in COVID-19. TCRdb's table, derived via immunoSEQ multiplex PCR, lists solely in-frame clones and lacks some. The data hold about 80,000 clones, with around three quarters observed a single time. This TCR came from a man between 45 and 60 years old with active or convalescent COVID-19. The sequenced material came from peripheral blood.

As DNA, the CDR3 is TGTGCCAGCAGCACCAGAGCGGGACAGGGGACCCTCCCCTCTCAGCCCCAGCATTTT. This gives the protein CASSTRAGQGTLPSQPQHF. V and J are TRBV9 and TRBJ1-5; 10 bases are a match to TRBD1. There are 19 residues in the CDR3. In germline, CDR1 is SGDLS, CDR2 YYNGEE. Trimming at V came to 4 bases and at J to 6 bases, leaving 19 bases not matched to a gene.